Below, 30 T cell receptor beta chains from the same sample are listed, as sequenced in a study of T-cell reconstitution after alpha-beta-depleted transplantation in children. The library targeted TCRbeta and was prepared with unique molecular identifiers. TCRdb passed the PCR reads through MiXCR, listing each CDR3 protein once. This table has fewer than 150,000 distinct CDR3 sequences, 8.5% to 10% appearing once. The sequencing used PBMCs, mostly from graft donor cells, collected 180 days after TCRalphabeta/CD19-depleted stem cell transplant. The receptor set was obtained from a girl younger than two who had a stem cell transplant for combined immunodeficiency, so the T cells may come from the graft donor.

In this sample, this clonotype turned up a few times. The CDR3 loop is CSARDAWLAGGEGRETQYF. CDR3 DNA: TGCAGTGCTAGAGATGCTTGGCTAGCGGGAGGCGAGGGGAGGGAGACCCAGTACTTC. The chain carries TRBV20-1 and TRBJ2-5; 11 bases line up with TRBD2. Germline CDR1 reads DFQATT; CDR2 reads SNEGSKA (reference sequence). The trim removed 0 bases at V and 5 bases at J, leaving 17 bases unmatched. The CDR3 spans 19 residues.

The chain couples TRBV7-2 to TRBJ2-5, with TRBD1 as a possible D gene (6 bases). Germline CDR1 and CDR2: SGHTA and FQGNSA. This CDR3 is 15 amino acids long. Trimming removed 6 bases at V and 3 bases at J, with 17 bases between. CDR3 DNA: TGTGCCAGCAGTAGTCAGTGGACAGTCGAAGAGACCCAGTACTTC. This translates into CASSSQWTVEETQYF.

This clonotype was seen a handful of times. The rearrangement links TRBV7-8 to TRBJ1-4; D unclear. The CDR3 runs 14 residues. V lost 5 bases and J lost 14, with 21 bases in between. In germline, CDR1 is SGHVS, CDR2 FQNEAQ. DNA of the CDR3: TGTGCCAGCAGCCAGGCCGGACTCCCCGGCGGGCTGTTTTTT. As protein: CASSQAGLPGGLFF.

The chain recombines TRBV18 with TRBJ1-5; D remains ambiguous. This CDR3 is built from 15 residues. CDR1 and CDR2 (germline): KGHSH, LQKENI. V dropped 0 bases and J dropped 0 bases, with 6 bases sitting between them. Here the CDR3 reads CASSPPGNSNQPQHF. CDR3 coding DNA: TGTGCCAGCTCACCACCAGGGAATAGCAATCAGCCCCAGCATTTT.

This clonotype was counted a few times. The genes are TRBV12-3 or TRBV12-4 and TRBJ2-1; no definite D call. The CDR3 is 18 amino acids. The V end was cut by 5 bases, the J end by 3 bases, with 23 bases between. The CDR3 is CASSVRQKRVASYNEQFF. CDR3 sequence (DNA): TGTGCCAGCAGTGTCCGGCAAAAACGCGTAGCTAGCTACAATGAGCAGTTCTTC.

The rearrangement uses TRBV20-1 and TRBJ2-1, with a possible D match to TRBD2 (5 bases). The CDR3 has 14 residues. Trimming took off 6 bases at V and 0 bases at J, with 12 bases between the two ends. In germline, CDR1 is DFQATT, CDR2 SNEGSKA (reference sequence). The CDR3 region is CSALVGSSYNEQFF. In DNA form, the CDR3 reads TGCAGTGCCCTCGTTGGGAGCTCCTACAATGAGCAGTTCTTC.

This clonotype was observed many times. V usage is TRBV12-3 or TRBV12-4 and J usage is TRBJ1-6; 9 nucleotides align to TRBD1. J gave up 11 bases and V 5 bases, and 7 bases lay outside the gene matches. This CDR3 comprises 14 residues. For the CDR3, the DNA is TGTGCCAGCAGTCGGGACAGGGATTGGACACCCCTCCACTTT. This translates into CASSRDRDWTPLHF.

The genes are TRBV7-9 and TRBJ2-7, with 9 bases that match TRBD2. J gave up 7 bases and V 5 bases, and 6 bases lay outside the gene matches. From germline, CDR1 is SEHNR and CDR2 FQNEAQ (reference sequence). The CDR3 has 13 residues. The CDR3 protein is CASSRAGGGEQYF. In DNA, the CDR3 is TGTGCCAGCAGCCGAGCGGGAGGAGGGGAGCAGTACTTC.

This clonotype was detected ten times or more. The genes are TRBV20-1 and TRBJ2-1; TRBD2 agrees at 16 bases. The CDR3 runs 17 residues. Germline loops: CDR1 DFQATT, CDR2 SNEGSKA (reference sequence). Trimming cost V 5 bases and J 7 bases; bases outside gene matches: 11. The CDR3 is CSAAGTSGGAIENEQFF. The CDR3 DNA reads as TGCAGTGCTGCCGGGACTAGCGGGGGGGCTATAGAGAATGAGCAGTTCTTC.

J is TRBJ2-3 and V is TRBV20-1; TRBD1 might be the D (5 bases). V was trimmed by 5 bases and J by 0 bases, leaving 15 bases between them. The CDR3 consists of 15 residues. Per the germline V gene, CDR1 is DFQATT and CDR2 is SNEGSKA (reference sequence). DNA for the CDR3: TGCAGTGCTCAGGGCCATGGGGCCAGCACAGATACGCAGTATTTT. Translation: CSAQGHGASTDTQYF.

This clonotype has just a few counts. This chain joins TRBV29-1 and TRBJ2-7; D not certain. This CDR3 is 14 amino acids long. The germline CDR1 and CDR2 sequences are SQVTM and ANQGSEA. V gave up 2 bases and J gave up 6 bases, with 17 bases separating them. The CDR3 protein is CSVERLYTGGEQYF. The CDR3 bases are TGCAGCGTTGAAAGATTGTATACTGGCGGCGAGCAGTACTTC.

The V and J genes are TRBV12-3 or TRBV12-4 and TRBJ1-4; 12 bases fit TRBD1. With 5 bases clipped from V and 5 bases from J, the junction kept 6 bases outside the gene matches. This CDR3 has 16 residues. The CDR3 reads CASSSGTGGANEKLFF. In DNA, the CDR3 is TGTGCCAGCAGTAGTGGGACAGGGGGCGCAAATGAAAAACTGTTTTTT.

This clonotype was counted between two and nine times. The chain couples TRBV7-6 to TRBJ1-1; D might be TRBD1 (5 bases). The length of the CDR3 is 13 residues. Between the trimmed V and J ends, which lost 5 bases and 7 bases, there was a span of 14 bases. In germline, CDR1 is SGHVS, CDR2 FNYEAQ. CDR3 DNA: TGTGCCAGCAGCCTATCCCAGGGTGGTGAAGCTTTCTTT. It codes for CASSLSQGGEAFF.

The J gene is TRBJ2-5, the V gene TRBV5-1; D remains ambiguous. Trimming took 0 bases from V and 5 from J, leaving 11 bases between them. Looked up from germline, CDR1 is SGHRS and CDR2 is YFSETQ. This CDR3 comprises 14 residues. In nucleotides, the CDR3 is TGCGCCAGCAGCTTGGATGGGGTAGGGGAGACCCAGTACTTC. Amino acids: CASSLDGVGETQYF.

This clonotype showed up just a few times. The CDR3 nucleotides read TGCAGTGCCCCCAGGCTAGCGGGGGGACTAAACACCGGGGAGCTGTTTTTT. This gives the protein CSAPRLAGGLNTGELFF. The rearrangement joins TRBV20-1 to TRBJ2-2; 11 bases align to TRBD2. This CDR3 has 17 amino acids. V dropped 6 bases and J dropped 2; count of bases not matched to a gene: 11. Per the germline V gene, CDR1 is DFQATT and CDR2 is SNEGSKA (reference sequence).

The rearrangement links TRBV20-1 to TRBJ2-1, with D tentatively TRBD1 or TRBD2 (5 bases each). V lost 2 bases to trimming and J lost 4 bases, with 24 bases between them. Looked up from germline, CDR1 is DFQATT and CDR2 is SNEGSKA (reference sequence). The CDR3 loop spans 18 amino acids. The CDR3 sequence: CSARSAGVLGVRYNEQFF. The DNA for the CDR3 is TGCAGTGCTAGATCTGCCGGGGTGTTAGGGGTCAGGTACAATGAGCAGTTCTTC.

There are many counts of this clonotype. In DNA form, the CDR3 reads TGCAGCGCCACGTGGGACTTGAAGGGGACAGATACGCAGTATTTT. This codes for CSATWDLKGTDTQYF. V is TRBV29-1 and J is TRBJ2-3, with D maybe TRBD2 (6 bases). The germline CDR1 and CDR2 sequences are SQVTM and ANQGSEA. The CDR3 is 15 amino acids. The V end lost 7 bases, the J end lost 3 bases, and 20 bases lay between the germline ends.

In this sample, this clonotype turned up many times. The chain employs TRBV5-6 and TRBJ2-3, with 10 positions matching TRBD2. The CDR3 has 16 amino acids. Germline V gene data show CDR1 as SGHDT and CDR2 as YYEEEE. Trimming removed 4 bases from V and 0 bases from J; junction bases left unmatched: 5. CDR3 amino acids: CASSPLSGRSTDTQYF. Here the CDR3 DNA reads TGTGCCAGCAGCCCTCTTAGCGGGAGGAGCACAGATACGCAGTATTTT.

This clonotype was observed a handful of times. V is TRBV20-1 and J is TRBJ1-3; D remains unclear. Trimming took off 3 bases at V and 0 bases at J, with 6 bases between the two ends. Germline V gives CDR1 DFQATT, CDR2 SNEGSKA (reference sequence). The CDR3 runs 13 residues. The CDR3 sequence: CSASGSSGNTIYF. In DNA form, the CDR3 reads TGCAGTGCTAGCGGGTCCTCTGGAAACACCATATATTTT.

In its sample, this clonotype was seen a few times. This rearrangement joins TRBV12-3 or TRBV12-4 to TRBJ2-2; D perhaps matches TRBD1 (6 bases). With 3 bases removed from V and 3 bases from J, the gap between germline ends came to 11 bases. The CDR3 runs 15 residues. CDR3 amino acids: CASSFPRTDTGELFF. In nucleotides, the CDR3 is TGTGCCAGCAGTTTCCCACGGACAGACACCGGGGAGCTGTTTTTT.

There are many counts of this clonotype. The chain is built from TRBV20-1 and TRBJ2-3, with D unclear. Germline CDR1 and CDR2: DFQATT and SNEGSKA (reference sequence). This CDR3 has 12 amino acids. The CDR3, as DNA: TGCAGCGGCCTTTGGTCGACAGATACGCAGTATTTT. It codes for CSGLWSTDTQYF.

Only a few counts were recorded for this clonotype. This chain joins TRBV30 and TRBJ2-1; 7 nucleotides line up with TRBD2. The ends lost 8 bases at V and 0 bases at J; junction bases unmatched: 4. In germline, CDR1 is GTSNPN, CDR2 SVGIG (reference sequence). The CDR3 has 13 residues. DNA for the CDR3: TGTGCCGGCTGGACTAGCTCCTACAATGAGCAGTTCTTC. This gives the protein CAGWTSSYNEQFF.

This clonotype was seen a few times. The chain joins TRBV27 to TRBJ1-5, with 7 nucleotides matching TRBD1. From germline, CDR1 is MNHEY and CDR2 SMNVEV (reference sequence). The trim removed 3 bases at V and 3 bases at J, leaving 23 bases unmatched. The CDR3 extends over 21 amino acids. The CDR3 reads CASSFLGKTGNVKKNNQPQHF. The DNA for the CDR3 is TGTGCCAGCAGTTTTTTGGGGAAGACAGGGAATGTCAAGAAGAACAATCAGCCCCAGCATTTT.

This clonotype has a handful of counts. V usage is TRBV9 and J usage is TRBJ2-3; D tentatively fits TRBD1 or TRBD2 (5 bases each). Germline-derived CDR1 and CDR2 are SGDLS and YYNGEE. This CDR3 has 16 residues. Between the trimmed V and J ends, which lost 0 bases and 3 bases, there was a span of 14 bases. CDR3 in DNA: TGTGCCAGCAGCGTAGAGGGTGGCTGGGGGACAGATACGCAGTATTTT. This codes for CASSVEGGWGTDTQYF.

The CDR3 loop is CASSSLVGVSYNSPLHF. DNA for the CDR3: TGTGCCAGCAGTTCGTTGGTGGGGGTCTCCTATAATTCACCCCTCCACTTT. The J gene is TRBJ1-6, the V gene TRBV27; maybe TRBD1 (5 bases). CDR3 size: 17 residues. V gave up 4 bases and J gave up 0 bases, with 13 bases separating them. Per the germline V gene, CDR1 is MNHEY and CDR2 is SMNVEV (reference sequence).

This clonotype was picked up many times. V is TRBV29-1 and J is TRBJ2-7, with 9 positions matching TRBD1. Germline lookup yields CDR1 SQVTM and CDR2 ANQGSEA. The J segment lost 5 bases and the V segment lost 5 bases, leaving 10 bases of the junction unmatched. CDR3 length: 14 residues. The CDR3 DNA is TGCAGCGTTTCTCCGGGACAGGGTTCCCACGAGCAGTACTTC. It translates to CSVSPGQGSHEQYF.

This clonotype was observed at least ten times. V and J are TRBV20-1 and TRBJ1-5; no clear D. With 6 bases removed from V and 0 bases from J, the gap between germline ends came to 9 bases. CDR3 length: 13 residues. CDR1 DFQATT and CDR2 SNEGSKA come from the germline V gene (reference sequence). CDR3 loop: CSAPSISNQPQHF. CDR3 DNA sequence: TGCAGTGCGCCCTCTATTAGCAATCAGCCCCAGCATTTT.

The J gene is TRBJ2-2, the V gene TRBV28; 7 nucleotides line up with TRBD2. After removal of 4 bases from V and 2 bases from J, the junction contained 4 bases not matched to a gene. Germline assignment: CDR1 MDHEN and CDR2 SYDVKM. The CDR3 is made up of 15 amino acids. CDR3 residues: CASSSLAGNTGELFF. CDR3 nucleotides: TGTGCCAGCAGTTCCTTAGCGGGCAACACCGGGGAGCTGTTTTTT.

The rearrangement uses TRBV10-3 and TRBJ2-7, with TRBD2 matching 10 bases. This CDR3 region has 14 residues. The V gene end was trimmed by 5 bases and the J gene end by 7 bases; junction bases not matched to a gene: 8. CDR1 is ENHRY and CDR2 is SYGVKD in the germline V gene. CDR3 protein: CAISIAGGSDEQYF. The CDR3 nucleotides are TGTGCCATCAGTATAGCGGGGGGTAGCGATGAGCAGTACTTC.

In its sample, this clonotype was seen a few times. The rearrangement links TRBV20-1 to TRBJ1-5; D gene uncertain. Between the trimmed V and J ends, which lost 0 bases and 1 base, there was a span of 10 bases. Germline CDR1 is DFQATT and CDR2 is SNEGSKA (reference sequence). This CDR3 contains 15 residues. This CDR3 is CSARDFRRSNQPQHF. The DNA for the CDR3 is TGCAGTGCTAGAGATTTTCGGAGGAGCAATCAGCCCCAGCATTTT.